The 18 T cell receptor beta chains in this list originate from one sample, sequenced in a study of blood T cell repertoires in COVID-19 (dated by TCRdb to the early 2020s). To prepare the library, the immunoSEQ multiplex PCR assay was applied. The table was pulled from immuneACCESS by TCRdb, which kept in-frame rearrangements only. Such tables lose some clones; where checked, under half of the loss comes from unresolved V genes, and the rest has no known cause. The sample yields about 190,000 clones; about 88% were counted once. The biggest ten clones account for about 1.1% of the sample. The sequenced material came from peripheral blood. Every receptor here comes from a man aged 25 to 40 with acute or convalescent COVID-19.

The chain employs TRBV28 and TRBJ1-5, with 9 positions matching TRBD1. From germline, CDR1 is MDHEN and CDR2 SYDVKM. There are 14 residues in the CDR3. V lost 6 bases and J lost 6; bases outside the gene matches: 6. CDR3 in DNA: TGTGCCAGCAGGACGGGACAGGGCGGTCAGCCCCAGCATTTT. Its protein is CASRTGQGGQPQHF.

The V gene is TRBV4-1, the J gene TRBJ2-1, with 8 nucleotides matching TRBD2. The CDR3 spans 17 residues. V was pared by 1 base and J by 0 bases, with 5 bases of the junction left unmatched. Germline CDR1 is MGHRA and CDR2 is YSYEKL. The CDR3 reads CASSQARGLGSYNEQFF. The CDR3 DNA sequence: TGCGCCAGCAGCCAAGCAAGGGGACTAGGCTCCTACAATGAGCAGTTCTTC.

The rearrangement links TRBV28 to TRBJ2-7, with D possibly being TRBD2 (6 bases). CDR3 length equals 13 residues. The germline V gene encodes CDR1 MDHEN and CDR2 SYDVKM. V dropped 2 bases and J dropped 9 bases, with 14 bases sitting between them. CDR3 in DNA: TGTGCCAGCAGTTTAAAGTACCTGGGGGGGCAGTACTTC. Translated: CASSLKYLGGQYF.

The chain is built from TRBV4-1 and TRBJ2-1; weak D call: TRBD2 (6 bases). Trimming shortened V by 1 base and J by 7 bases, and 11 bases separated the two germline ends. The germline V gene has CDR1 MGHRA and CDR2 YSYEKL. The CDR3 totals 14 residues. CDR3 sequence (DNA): TGCGCCAGCAGCCAAGGTGGGACTCCAAATGAGCAGTTCTTC. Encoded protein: CASSQGGTPNEQFF.

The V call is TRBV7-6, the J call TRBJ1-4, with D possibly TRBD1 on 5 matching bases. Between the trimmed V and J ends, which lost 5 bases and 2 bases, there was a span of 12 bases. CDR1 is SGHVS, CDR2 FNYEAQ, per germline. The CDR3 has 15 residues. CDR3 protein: CASSPKGATNEKLFF. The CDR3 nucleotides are TGTGCCAGCAGCCCTAAAGGGGCCACTAATGAAAAACTGTTTTTT.

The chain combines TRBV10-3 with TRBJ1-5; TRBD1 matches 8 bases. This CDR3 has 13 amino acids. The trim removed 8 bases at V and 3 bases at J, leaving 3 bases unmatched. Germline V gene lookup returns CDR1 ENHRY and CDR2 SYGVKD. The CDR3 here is CAIQDRVNQPQHF. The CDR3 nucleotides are TGTGCCATCCAGGACAGGGTCAATCAGCCCCAGCATTTT.

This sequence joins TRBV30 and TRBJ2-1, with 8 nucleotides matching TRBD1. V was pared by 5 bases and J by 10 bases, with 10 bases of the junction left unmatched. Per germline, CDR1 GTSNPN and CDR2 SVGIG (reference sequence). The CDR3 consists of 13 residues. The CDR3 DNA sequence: TGTGCCTGGTCCATCCTGACAGGGGCCGAGCAGTTCTTC. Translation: CAWSILTGAEQFF.

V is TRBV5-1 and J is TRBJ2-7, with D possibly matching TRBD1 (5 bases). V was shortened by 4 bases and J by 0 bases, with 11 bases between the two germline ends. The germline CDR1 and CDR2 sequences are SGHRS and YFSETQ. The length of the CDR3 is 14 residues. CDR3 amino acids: CASSRTYLSYEQYF. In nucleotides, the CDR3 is TGCGCCAGCAGCCGGACATACCTCTCCTACGAGCAGTACTTC.

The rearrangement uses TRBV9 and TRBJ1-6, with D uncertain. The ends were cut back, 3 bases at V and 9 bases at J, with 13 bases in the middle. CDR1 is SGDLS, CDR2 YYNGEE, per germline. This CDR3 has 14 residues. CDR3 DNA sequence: TGTGCCAGCAGCGATCTTCTCTCAGGTTCACCCCTCCACTTT. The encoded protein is CASSDLLSGSPLHF.

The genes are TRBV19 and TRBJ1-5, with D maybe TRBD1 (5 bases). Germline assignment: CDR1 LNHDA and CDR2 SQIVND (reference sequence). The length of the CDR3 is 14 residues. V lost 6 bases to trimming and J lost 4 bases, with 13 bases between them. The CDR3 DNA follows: TGTGCCAGTAGGTATAGAGACAGAAATCAGCCCCAGCATTTT. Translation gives CASRYRDRNQPQHF.

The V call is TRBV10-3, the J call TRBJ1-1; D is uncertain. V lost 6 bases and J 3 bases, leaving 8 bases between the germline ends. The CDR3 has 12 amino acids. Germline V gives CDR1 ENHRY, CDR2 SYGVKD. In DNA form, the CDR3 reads TGTGCCATCAGGGCCCGGGACACTGAAGCTTTCTTT. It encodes CAIRARDTEAFF.

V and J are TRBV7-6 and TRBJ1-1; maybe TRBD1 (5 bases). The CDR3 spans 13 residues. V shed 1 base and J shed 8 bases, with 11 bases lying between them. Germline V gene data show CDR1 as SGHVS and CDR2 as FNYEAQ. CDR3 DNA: TGTGCCAGCAGCTTAGGACAGCAGCAGGAAGCTTTCTTT. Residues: CASSLGQQQEAFF. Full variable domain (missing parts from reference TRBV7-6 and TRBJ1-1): GAGVSQSPRYKVTKRGQDVALRCDPISGHVSLYWYRQALGQGPEFLTYFNYEAQQDKSGLPNDRFSAERPEGSISTLTIQRTEQRDSAMYRCASSLGQQQEAFFGQGTRLTVV.

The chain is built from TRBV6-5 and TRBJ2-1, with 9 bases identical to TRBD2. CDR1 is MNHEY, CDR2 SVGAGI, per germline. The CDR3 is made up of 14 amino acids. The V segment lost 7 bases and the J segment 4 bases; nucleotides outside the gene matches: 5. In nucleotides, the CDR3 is TGTGCCAGCAAAGAGCGGGGGGAATACAATGAGCAGTTCTTC. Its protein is CASKERGEYNEQFF.

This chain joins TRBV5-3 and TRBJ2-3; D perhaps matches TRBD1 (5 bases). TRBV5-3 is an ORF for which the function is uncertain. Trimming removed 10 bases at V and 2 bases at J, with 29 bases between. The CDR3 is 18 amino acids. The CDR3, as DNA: TGTGCCCCACAGGATGCGCACATCCCTTGCCTGGCCACAGATACGCAGTATTTT. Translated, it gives CAPQDAHIPCLATDTQYF.

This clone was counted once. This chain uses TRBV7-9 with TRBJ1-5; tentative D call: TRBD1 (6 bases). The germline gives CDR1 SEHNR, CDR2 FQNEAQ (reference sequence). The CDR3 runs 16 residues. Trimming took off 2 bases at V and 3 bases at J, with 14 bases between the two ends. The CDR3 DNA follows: TGTGCCAGCAGCTTAACGATCGGACAGATCAATCAGCCCCAGCATTTT. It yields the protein CASSLTIGQINQPQHF. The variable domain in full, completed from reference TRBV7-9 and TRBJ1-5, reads DTGVSQNPRHKITKRGQNVTFRCDPISEHNRLYWYRQTLGQGPEFLTYFQNEAQLEKSRLLSDRFSAERPKGSFSTLEIQRTEQGDSAMYLCASSLTIGQINQPQHFGDGTRLSIL.

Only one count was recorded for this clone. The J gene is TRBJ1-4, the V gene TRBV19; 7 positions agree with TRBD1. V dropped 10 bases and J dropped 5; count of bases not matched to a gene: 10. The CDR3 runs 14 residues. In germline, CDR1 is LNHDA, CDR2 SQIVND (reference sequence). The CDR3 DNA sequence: TGTGCCACCACCCCGGGACAGAAGAATGAAAAACTGTTTTTT. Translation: CATTPGQKNEKLFF.

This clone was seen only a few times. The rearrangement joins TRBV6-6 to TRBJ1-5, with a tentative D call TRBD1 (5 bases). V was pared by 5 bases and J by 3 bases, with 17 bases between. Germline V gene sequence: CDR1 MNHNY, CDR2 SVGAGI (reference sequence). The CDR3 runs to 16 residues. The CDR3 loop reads CASSRAGGAANQPQHF. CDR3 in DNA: TGTGCCAGCAGTCGAGCAGGAGGGGCCGCCAATCAGCCCCAGCATTTT.

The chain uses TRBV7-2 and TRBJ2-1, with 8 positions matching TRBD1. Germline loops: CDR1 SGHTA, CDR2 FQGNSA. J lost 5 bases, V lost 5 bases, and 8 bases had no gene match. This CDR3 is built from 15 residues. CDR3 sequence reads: CASSPRGQADNEQFF. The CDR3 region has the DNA TGTGCCAGCAGCCCCAGGGGGCAGGCCGACAATGAGCAGTTCTTC.